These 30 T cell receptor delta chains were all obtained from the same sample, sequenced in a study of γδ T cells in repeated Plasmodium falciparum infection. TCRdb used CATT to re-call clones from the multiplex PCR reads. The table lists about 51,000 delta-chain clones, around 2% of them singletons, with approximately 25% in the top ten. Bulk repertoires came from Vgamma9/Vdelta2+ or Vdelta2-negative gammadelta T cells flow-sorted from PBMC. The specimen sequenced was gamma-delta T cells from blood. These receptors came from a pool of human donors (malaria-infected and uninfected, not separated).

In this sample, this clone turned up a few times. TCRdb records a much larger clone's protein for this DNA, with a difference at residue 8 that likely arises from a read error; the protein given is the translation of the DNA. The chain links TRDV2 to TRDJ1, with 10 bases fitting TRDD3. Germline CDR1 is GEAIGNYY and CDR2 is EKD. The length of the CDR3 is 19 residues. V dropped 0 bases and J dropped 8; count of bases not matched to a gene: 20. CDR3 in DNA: TGTGCCTGTGACACCGTTGGGGCGGGGGATACGGGAAATGAGGTAAAACTCATCTTT. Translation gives CACDTVGAGDTGNEVKLIF.

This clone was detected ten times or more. This chain's CDR3 is CALGASLWGRTAQLFF. The CDR3 DNA is TGTGCTCTTGGGGCCTCGCTTTGGGGGAGGACAGCACAACTCTTCTTT. The chain links TRDV1 to TRDJ2, with 7 bases lining up with TRDD3. The V segment lost 4 bases and the J segment 4 bases; nucleotides outside the gene matches: 9. CDR1 and CDR2 (germline): TSWWSYY, QGS. The CDR3 extends over 16 amino acids.

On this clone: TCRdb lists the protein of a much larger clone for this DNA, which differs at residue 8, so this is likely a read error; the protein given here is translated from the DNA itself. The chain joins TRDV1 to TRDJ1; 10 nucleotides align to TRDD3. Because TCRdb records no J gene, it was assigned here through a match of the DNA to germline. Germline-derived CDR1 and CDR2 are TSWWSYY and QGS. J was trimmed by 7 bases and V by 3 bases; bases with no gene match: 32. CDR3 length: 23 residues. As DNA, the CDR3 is TGTGCTCTTGGGGACAAAGCCTCGGCATGGGGGATACTCCTCTTAGGACCTCTCCCTAAACTCATCTTT. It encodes CALGDKASAWGILLLGPLPKLIF.

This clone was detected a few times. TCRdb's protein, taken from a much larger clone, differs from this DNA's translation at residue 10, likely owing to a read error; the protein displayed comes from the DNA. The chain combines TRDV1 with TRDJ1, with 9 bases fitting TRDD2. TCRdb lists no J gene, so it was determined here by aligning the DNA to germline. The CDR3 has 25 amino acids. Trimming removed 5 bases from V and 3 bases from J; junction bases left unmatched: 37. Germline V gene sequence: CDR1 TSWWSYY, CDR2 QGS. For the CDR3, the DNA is TGTGCTCTTGGGAACCCCCTTCCTACACTCCTCTACTTACTGGGTTCGATAGGAGCATCCGATAAACTCATCTTT. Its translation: CALGNPLPTLLYLLGSIGASDKLIF.

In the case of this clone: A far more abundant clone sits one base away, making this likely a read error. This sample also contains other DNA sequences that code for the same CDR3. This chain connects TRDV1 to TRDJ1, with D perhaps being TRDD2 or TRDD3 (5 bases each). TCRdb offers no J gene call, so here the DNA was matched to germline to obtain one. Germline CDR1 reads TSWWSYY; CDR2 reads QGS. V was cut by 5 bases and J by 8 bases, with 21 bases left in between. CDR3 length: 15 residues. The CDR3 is CALGPTGARGHKLIF. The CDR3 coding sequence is TGTGCTCTTGGGCCTACCGGGGCACGGGGGCACAAACTCATCTTT.

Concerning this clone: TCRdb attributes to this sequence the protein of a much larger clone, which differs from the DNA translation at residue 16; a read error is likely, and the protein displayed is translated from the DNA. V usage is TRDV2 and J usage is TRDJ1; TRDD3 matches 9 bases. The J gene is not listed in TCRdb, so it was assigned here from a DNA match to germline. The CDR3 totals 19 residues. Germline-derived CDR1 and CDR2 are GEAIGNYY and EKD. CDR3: CACDTDTDIHWGNTDRLIF. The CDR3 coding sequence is TGTGCCTGTGACACCGATACTGACATACACTGGGGGAACACCGATAGACTCATCTTT.

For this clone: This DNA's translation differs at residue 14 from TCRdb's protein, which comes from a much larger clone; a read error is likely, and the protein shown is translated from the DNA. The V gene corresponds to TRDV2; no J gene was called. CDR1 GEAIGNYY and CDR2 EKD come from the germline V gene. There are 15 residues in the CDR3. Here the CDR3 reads CACDVFSTPTDKLTF. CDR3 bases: TGTGCCTGTGACGTCTTCTCCACCCCCACCGATAAACTCACCTTT.

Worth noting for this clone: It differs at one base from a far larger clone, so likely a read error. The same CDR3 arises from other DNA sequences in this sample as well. The CDR3 reads CALGAPYEFLLWGIGAYTDKLIF. CDR3 DNA: TGTGCTCTTGGGGCTCCCTATGAATTCCTACTCTGGGGGATAGGAGCTTACACCGATAAACTCATCTTT. The rearrangement links TRDV1 to TRDJ1; 10 nucleotides align to TRDD3. In germline, CDR1 is TSWWSYY, CDR2 QGS. Trimming at V came to 4 bases and at J to 0 bases, leaving 26 bases not matched to a gene. The CDR3 contains 23 residues.

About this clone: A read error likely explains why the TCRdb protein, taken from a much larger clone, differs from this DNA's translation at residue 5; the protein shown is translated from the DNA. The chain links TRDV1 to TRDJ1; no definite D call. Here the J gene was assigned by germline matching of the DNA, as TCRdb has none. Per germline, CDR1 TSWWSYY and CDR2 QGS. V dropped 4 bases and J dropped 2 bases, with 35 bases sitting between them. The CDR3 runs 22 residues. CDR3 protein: CALGAAPKMPRDRALGTDKLIF. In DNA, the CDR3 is TGTGCTCTTGGGGCCGCTCCCAAAATGCCGCGTGATAGGGCACTCGGGACCGATAAACTCATCTTT.

This chain's CDR3 is CALGELQLPRSVDTDKLIF. DNA for the CDR3: TGTGCTCTTGGGGAACTACAACTTCCTAGAAGCGTCGACACCGATAAACTCATCTTT. The rearrangement links TRDV1 to TRDJ1, with 7 bases lining up with TRDD2. No J gene was available from TCRdb, and it was assigned here by a germline match of the DNA. The ends lost 0 bases at V and 0 bases at J; junction bases unmatched: 13. The CDR3 extends over 19 amino acids. CDR1 is TSWWSYY and CDR2 is QGS in the germline V gene.

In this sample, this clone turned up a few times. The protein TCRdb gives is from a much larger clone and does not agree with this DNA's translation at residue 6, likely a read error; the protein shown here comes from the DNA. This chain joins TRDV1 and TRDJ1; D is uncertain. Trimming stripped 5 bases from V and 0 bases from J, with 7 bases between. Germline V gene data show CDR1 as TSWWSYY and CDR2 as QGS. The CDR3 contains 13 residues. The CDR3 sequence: CALGTAHTDKLIF. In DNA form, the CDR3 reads TGTGCTCTTGGGACAGCACACACCGATAAACTCATCTTT.

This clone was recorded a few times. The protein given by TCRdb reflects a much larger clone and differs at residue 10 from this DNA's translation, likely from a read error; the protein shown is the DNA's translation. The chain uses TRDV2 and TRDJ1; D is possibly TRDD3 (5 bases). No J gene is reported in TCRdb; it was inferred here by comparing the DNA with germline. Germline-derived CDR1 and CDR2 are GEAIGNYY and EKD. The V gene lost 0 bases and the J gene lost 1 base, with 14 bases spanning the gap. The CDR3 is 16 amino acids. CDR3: CACDTDRGYATDKLIF. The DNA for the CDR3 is TGTGCCTGTGACACCGATCGGGGGTATGCCACCGATAAACTCATCTTT.

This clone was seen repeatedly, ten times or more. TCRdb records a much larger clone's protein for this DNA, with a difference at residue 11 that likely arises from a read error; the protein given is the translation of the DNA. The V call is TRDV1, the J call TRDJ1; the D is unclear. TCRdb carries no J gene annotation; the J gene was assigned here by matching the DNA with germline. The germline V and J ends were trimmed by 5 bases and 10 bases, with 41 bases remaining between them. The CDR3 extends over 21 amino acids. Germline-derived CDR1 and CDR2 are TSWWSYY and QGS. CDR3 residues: CALGRFLLGLEMPHQHIGLIF. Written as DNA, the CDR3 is TGTGCTCTTGGGAGGTTTCTCTTAGGGCTGGAGATGCCCCATCAGCATATCGGACTCATCTTT.

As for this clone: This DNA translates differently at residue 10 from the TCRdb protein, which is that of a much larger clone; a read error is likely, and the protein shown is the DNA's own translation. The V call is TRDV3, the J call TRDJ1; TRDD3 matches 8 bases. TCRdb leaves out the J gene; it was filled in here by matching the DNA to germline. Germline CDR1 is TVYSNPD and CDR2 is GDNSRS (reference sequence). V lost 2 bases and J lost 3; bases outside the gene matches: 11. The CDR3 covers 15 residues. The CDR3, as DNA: TGTGCCTTTTCATGGGGGATCCTGTACTCCGATAAACTCATCTTT. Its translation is CAFSWGILYSDKLIF.

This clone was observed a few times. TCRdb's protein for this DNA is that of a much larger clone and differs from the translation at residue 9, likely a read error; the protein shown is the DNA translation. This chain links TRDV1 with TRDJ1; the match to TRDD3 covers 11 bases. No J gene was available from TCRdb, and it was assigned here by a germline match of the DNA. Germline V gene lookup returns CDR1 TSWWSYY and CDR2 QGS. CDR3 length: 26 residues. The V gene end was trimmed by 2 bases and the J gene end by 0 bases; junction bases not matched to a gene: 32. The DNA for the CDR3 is TGTGCTCTTGGGGAAACGCGGGGGGAACCCTTCCTACAATACCTGGGGGATACCGCGTACACCGATAAACTCATCTTT. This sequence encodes CALGETRGEPFLQYLGDTAYTDKLIF.

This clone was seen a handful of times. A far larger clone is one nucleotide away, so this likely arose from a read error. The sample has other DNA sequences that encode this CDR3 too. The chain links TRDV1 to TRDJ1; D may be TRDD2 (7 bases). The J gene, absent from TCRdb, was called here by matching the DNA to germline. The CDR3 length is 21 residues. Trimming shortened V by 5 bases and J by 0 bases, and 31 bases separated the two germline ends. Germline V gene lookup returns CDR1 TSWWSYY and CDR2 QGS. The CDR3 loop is CALGRLLPLLGIPMYTDKLIF. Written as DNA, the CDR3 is TGTGCTCTTGGGCGTCTCCTTCCTTTATTGGGGATCCCTATGTACACCGATAAACTCATCTTT.

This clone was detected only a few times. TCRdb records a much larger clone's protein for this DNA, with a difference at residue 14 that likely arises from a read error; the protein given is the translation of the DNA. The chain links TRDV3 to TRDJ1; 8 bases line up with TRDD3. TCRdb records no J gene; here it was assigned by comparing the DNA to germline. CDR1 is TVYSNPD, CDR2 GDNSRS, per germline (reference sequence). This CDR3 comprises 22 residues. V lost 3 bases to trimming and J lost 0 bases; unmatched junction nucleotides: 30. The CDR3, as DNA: TGTGCCTTCCAAAAGACTCCCCTATCCCACGTACTGGGGGGTACGCACACCGATAAACTCATCTTT. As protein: CAFQKTPLSHVLGGTHTDKLIF.

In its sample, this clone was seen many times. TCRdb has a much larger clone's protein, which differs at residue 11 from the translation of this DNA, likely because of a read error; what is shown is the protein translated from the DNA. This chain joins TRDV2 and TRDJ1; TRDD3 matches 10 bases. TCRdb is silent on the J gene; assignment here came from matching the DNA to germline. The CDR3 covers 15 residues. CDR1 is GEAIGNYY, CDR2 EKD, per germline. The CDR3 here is CACDPLGDSTGKLIF. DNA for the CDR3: TGTGCCTGTGACCCCCTGGGGGATAGCACCGGTAAACTCATCTTT.

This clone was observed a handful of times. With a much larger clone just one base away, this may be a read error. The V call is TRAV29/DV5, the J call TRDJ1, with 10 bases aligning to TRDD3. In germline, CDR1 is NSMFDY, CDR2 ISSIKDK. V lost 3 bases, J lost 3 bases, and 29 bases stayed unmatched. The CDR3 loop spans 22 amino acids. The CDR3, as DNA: TGTGCAGCAAATTTTCCCTTCCTAACTCATACTGGGGGATTCAAACACCCCGATAAACTCATCTTT. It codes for CAANFPFLTHTGGFKHPDKLIF.

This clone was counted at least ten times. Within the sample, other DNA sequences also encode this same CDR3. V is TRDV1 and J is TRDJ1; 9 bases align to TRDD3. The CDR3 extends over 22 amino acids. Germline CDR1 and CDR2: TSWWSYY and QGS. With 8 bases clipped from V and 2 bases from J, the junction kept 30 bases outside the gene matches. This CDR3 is CALRSEGWGINIDSLETDKLIF. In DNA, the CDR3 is TGTGCTCTTAGGTCGGAGGGGTGGGGGATAAATATAGACTCACTTGAAACCGATAAACTCATCTTT.

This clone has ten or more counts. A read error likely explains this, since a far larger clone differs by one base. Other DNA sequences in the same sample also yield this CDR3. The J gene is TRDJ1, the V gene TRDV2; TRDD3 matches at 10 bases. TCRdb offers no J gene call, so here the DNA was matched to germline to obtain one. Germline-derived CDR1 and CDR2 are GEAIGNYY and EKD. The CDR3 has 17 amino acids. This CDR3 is CACDSLSTGGYTDKLIF. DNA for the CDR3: TGCGCCTGTGACTCCCTCAGTACTGGGGGATACACCGATAAACTCATCTTT.

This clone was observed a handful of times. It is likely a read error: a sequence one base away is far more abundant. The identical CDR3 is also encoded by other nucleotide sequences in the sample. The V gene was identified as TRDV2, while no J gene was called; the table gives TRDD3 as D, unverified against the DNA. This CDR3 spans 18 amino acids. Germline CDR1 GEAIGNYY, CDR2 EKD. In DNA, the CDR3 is TGTGCCTGTGACACCGTGGGAGTGCTGGGGGATGGGACCGATAAACTCATTTTT. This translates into CACDTVGVLGDGTDKLIF.

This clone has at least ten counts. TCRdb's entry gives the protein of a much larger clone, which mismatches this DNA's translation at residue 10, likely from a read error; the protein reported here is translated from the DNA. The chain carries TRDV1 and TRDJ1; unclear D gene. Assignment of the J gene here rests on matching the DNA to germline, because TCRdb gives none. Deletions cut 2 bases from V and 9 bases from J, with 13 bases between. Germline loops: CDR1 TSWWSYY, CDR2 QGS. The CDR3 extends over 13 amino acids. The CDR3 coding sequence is TGTGCTCTTGGGGAAGAACCCCCGGATGAACTCATCTTT. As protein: CALGEEPPDELIF.

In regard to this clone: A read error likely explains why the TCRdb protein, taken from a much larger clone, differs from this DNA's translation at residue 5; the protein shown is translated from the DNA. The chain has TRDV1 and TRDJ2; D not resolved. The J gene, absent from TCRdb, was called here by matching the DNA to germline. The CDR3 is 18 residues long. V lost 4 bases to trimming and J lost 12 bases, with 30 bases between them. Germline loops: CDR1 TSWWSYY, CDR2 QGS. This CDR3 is CALGGPPLPSLPVLELFF. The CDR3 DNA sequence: TGTGCTCTTGGGGGACCCCCACTCCCCTCCCTGCCCGTCCTTGAACTCTTCTTT.

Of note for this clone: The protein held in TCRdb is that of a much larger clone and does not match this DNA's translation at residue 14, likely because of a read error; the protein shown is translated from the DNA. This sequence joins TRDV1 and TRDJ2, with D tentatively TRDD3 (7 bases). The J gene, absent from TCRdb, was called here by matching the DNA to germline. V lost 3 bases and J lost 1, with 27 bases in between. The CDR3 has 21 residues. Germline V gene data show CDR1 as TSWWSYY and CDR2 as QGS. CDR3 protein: CALGELPLPPWGFILTAQLFF. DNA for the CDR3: TGTGCTCTTGGGGAGCTACCCCTTCCCCCCTGGGGGTTTATTTTGACAGCACAACTCTTCTTT.

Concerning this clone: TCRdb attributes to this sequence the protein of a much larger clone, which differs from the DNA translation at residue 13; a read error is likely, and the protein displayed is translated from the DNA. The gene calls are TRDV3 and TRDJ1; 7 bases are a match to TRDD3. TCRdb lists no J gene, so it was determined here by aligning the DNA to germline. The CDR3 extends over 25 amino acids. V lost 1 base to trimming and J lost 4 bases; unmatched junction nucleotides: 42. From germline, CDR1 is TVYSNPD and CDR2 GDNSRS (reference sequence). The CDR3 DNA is TGTGCCTTTATCCCTTTTTTAGTGAAGGGTTATACTGAGGGATACCCTCCGGGAGTTGGCGATAAACTCATCTTT. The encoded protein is CAFIPFLVKGYTEGYPPGVGDKLIF.

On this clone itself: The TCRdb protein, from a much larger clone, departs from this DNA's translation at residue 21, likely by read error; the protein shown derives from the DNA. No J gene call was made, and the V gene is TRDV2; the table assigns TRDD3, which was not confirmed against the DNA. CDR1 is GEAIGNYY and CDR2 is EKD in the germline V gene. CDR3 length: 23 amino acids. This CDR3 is CACDTLLGDTGKGNSWDTRQVFF. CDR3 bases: TGTGCCTGTGACACCTTACTGGGGGATACGGGCAAGGGAAACTCCTGGGACACCCGACAGGTGTTTTTC.

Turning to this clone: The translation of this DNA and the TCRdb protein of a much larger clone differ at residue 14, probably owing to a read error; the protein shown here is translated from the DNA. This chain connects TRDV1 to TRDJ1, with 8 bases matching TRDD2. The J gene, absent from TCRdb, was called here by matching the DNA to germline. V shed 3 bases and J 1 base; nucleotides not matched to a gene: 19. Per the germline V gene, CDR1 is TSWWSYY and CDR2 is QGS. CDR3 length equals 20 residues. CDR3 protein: CALGDPSSYGSWVGTDKLIF. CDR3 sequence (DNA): TGTGCTCTTGGGGATCCATCTTCCTACGGATCCTGGGTGGGCACCGATAAACTCATCTTT.

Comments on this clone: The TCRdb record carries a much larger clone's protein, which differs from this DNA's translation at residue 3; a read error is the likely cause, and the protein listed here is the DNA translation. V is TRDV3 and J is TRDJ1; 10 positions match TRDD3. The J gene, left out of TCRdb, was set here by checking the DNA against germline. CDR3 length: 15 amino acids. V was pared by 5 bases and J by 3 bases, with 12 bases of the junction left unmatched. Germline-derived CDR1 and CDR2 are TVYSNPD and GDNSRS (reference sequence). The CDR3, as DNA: TGTGCCGTTCGAGGTTACTGGGGGATTCCCGATAAACTCATCTTT. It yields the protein CAVRGYWGIPDKLIF. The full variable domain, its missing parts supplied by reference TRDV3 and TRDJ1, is CDKVTQSSPDQTVASGSEVVLLCTYDTVYSNPDLFWYRIRPDYSFQFVFYGDNSRSEGADFTQGRFSVKHILTQKAFHLVISPVRTEDSATYYCAVRGYWGIPDKLIFGKGTRVTVEP.

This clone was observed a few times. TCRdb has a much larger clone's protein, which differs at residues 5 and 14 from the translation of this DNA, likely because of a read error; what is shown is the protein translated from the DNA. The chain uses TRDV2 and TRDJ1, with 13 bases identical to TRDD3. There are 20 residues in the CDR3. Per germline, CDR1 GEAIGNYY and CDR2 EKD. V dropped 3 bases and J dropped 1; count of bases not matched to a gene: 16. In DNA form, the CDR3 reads TGTGCCTGTGACCCCCTCCAACTGGGGGATACGGATTCGTCCACCGATAAACTCATCTTT. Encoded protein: CACDPLQLGDTDSSTDKLIF.